This TCR beta chain originates from a study of blood T cell repertoires in COVID-19. The wider study: Whether acute or convalescent, the COVID-19 samples came from the United States, Italy and Spain. Nucleic acid was either cDNA or gDNA, and it came from T cells, B-cell-depleted T cells, or PBMCs.

V was shortened by 6 bases and J by 3 bases, with 11 bases between the two germline ends. CDR1 and CDR2 (germline): SNHLY, FYNNEI. This CDR3 region has 14 residues. Authors' data handling: Reference gene primers were amplified, and this amplification served to estimate nucleated cell counts. The table came from immunoSEQ multiplex PCR; TCRdb's copy has only in-frame clones and leaves some out. V and J calls plus clone size are reproduced from that table; the DNA served to infer D and trimming. The sample lists 80,000 to 100,000 clones, 90% occurring once. This clone has only one observation. The V and J genes are TRBV2 and TRBJ2-2, with D tentatively TRBD1 (6 bases). Sequencing input: peripheral blood. This TCR derives from a man aged 60 to 75 with acute or convalescent COVID-19. The CDR3 here is CASRPDSYTGELFF. The CDR3 DNA follows: TGTGCCAGCAGACCGGACAGTTACACCGGGGAGCTGTTTTTT.